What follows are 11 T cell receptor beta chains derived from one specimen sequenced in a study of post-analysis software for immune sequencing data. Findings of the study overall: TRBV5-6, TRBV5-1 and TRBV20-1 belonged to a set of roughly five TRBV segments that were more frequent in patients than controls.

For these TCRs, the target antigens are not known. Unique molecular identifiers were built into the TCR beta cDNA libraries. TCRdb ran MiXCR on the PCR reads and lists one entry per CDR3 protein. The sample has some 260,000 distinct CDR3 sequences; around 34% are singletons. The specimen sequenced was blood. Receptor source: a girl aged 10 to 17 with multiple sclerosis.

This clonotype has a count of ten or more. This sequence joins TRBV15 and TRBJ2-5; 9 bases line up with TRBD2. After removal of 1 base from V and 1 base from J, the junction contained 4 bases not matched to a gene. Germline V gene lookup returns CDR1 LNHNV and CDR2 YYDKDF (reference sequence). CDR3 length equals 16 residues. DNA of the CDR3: TGTGCCACCAGCAGAGGCCCGCGGGGGGGCCAAGAGACCCAGTACTTC. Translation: CATSRGPRGGQETQYF.

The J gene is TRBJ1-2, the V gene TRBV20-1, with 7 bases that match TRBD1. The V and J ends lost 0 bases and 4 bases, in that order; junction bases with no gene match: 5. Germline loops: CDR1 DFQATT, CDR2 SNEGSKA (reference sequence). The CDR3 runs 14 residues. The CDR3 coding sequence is TGCAGTGCTAGAGACGTATACAGGGGCTATGGCTACACCTTC. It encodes CSARDVYRGYGYTF.

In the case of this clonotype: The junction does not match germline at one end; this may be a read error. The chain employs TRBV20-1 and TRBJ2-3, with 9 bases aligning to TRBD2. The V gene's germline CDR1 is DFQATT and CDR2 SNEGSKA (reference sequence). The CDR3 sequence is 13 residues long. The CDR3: CSALAGSTDAQYF. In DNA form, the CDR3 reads TGCAGTGCTCTAGCGGGAAGCACAGATGCGCAGTATTTT.

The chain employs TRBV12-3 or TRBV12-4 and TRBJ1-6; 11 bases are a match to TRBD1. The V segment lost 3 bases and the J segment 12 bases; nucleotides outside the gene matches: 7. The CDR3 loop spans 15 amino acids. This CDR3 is CASSLGTGGSLPLHF. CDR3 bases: TGTGCCAGCAGTTTGGGGACAGGGGGAAGTTTACCCCTCCACTTT.

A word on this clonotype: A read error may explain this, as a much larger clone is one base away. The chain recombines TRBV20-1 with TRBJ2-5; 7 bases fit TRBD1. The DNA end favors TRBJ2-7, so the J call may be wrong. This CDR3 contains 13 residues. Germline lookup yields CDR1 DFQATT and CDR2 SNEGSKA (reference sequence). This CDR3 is CSAGGQADYEQYF. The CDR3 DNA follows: TGCAGTGCTGGAGGACAGGCCGACTACGAGCAGTACTTC.

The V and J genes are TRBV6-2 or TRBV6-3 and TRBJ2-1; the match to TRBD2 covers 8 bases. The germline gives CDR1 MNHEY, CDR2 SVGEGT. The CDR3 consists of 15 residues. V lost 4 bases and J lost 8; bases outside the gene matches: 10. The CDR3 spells CASSSGGANDDEQFF. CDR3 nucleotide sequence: TGTGCCAGCAGTTCGGGGGGGGCCAATGACGATGAGCAGTTCTTC.

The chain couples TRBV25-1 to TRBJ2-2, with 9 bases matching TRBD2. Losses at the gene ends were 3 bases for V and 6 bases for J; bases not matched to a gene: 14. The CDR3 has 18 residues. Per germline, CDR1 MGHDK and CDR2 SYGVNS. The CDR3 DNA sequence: TGTGCCAGCAGTGAGATTAGCGGGAGTGGGATGATCGCCGGGGAGCTGTTTTTT. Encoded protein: CASSEISGSGMIAGELFF.

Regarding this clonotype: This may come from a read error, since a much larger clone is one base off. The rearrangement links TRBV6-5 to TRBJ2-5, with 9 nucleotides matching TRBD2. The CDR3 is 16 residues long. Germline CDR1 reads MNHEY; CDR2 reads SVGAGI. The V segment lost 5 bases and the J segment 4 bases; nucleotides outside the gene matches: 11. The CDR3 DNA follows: TGTGCCAGCAGTAGAATTAGCGGGGGACACCGAGAGACCCAGTACTTC. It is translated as CASSRISGGHRETQYF.

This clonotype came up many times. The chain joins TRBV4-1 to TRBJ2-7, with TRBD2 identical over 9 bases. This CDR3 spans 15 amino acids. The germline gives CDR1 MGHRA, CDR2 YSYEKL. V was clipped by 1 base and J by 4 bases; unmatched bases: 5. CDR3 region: CASSQGLAEKYEQYF. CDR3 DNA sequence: TGCGCCAGCAGCCAAGGACTAGCGGAGAAGTACGAGCAGTACTTC.

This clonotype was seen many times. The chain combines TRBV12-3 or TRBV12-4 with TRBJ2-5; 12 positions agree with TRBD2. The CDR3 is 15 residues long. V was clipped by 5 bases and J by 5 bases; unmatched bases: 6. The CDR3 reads CASSPLAGGQETQYF. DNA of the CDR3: TGTGCCAGCAGTCCGCTAGCGGGGGGGCAGGAGACCCAGTACTTC.

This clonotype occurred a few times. The chain's CDR3 is CASSRVRGADGYTF. Here the CDR3 DNA reads TGTGCCAGCAGCCGTGTCCGAGGGGCTGACGGCTACACCTTC. The V and J genes are TRBV7-2 and TRBJ1-2; TRBD1 might be the D (5 bases). The ends were cut back, 5 bases at V and 8 bases at J, with 18 bases in the middle. This CDR3 comprises 14 residues. The germline V gene has CDR1 SGHTA and CDR2 FQGNSA.